This T cell receptor beta chain was sequenced in a study of identical twins. The study's findings and limits: Findings depended on cross-sectional statistics rather than tracking the same donors. Those out-of-frame alpha sequences shared by twins showed an excess of low generation probability. Memory repertoires showed no such pattern, whereas abundant cord blood beta clonotypes carried fewer insertions.

This CDR3 spans 15 amino acids. The V gene's germline CDR1 is SGDLS and CDR2 YYNGEE. Trimming removed 0 bases from V and 3 bases from J, with 12 bases in between. Template switching created a universal primer site, and the cDNA included unique molecular identifiers. One entry per CDR3 protein results from TCRdb running MiXCR on the 5' RACE reads. The profile covers 1.5 million to 2 million distinct CDR3 sequences, with about 32% appearing a single time and about 0.3% taken by the ten largest. Concerning this clonotype: Antigen unknown.

What was sequenced was cord blood. V usage is TRBV9 and J usage is TRBJ1-1; TRBD1 is a possible D gene (5 bases). The TCR sequence derives from a newborn girl in good health. The CDR3 DNA follows: TGTGCCAGCAGCGTAGTTGGGGGAAGGGACACTGAAGCTTTCTTT. This codes for CASSVVGGRDTEAFF.